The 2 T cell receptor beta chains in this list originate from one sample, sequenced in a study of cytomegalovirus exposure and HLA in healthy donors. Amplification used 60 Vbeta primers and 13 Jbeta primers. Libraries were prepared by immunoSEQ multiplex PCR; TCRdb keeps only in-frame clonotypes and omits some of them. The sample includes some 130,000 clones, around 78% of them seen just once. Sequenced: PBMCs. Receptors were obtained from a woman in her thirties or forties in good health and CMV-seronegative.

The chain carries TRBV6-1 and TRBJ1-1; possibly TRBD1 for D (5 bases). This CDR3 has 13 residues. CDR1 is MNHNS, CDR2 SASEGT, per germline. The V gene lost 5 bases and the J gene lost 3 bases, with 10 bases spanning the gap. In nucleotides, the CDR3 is TGTGCCAGCAGTCTAAGACAGTACACTGAAGCTTTCTTT. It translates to CASSLRQYTEAFF.

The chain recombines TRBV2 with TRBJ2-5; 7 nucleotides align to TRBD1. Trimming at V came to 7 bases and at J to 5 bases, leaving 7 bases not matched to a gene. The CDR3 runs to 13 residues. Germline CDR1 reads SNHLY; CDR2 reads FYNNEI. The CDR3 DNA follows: TGTGCCAGCAAGAGGGGGCAGGGTGAGACCCAGTACTTC. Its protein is CASKRGQGETQYF.